This T cell receptor beta chain appears in the sequencing data of a study of shared clonotypes between healthy human individuals. Naive CD8 populations comprised CD45RO-negative cells positively selected for CCR7, excluding terminally differentiated effector memory CD45RA+ cells. Repertoires were generated with immunoSEQ multiplex PCR, while TCRdb's copy carries only in-frame clones and drops some. The sample has roughly 570,000 clones; roughly 98% are singletons. Germline CDR1 is SEHNR and CDR2 is FQNEAQ (reference sequence). With V trimmed by 4 bases and J by 2 bases, 6 bases remained unmatched. This CDR3 contains 16 residues.

The sequenced sample was naive CD8+ T cells sorted from blood. The TCR sequence derives from a man aged 25-45 years in good health. The V gene is TRBV7-9, the J gene TRBJ2-1; 9 nucleotides align to TRBD2. CDR3 DNA: TGTGCCAGCAGCTCCCTGACTAGCGGTGCCTACAATGAGCAGTTCTTC. As protein: CASSSLTSGAYNEQFF.